The 25 T cell receptor beta chains below were found in one sample sequenced in a study of response to subunit inactivated influenza vaccine. Using its own MiXCR run on the RT-PCR reads, TCRdb lists one record per CDR3 protein. The table lists 860,000 or so distinct CDR3 sequences, 20% to 25% of them singletons, with roughly a tenth in the top ten. The specimen was PBMCs from blood, collected roughly 5 days after vaccination. The receptor set was obtained from a middle-aged man who received an inactivated influenza vaccine.

V is TRBV6-5 and J is TRBJ2-3, with D perhaps TRBD1 (5 bases). CDR3 length: 16 amino acids. V lost 3 bases to trimming and J lost 5 bases, with 18 bases between them. Per germline, CDR1 MNHEY and CDR2 SVGAGI. The CDR3 protein is CASSYDPSPRGDTQYF. Here the CDR3 DNA reads TGTGCCAGCAGTTATGACCCGAGTCCAAGGGGAGATACGCAGTATTTT.

The chain has TRBV6-2 or TRBV6-3 and TRBJ2-2; 10 bases fit TRBD2. Per germline, CDR1 MNHEY and CDR2 SVGEGT. Trimming removed 6 bases from V and 5 bases from J; junction bases left unmatched: 6. This CDR3 comprises 15 residues. The CDR3 coding sequence is TGTGCCAGCAGGCGAGCGGGAGGGCCGACCGGGGAGCTGTTTTTT. As protein: CASRRAGGPTGELFF.

V gene TRBV5-1 combines with J gene TRBJ2-2, with 9 bases that match TRBD1. The germline CDR1 and CDR2 sequences are SGHRS and YFSETQ. The V and J ends lost 3 bases and 3 bases, in that order; junction bases with no gene match: 9. This CDR3 comprises 17 residues. Here the CDR3 reads CASSSSRQGVHTGELFF. The CDR3 bases are TGCGCCAGCAGCTCCTCCCGACAGGGGGTTCACACCGGGGAGCTGTTTTTT.

The chain links TRBV9 to TRBJ2-3; D uncertain. This CDR3 contains 15 residues. Trimming took off 4 bases at V and 0 bases at J, with 12 bases between the two ends. Germline lookup yields CDR1 SGDLS and CDR2 YYNGEE. CDR3 region: CASSPSAPSTDTQYF. DNA of the CDR3: TGTGCCAGCAGCCCCAGTGCTCCTAGCACAGATACGCAGTATTTT.

This sequence joins TRBV4-3 and TRBJ2-3; no reliable D call. The germline gives CDR1 LGHNA, CDR2 YSLEER. The ends were cut back, 1 base at V and 7 bases at J, with 12 bases in the middle. This CDR3 has 14 amino acids. CDR3 DNA sequence: TGCGCCAGCAGCCAAGTAGGAGAATCGAATACGCAGTATTTT. Translation gives CASSQVGESNTQYF.

In its sample, this clonotype was seen a few times. The J gene is TRBJ2-1, the V gene TRBV20-1; TRBD1 matches 8 bases. This CDR3 region has 13 residues. V dropped 5 bases and J dropped 3; count of bases not matched to a gene: 3. CDR1 DFQATT and CDR2 SNEGSKA come from the germline V gene (reference sequence). The CDR3 coding sequence is TGCAGTGCTTATACAGGGGGCTACAATGAGCAGTTCTTC. Protein product: CSAYTGGYNEQFF.

This rearrangement joins TRBV28 to TRBJ2-4; a possible D gene is TRBD2 (6 bases). The CDR3 consists of 18 residues. Germline lookup yields CDR1 MDHEN and CDR2 SYDVKM. V gave up 4 bases and J gave up 2 bases, with 21 bases separating them. In DNA, the CDR3 is TGTGCCAGCAGTTCCCTTCTTGGGGTAGCGGAGACCAAAAACATTCAGTACTTC. It encodes CASSSLLGVAETKNIQYF.

This clonotype has only a few counts. The chain carries TRBV5-6 and TRBJ2-1, with a possible D match to TRBD2 (5 bases). V was clipped by 4 bases and J by 5 bases, with 16 bases between them. CDR1 and CDR2 from the germline V gene are SGHDT and YYEEEE. CDR3 size: 15 residues. Here the CDR3 DNA reads TGTGCCAGCAGCCCTGGGCCACTAGTACACAATGAGCAGTTCTTC. Encoded protein: CASSPGPLVHNEQFF.

The chain recombines TRBV5-1 with TRBJ2-5; D not resolved. V lost 4 bases and J 2 bases, leaving 9 bases between the germline ends. Germline CDR1 and CDR2: SGHRS and YFSETQ. The CDR3 is 13 residues long. CDR3: CASSGTKQETQYF. Written as DNA, the CDR3 is TGCGCCAGCAGCGGAACAAAACAAGAGACCCAGTACTTC.

The J gene is TRBJ2-1, the V gene TRBV9; the match to TRBD1 covers 9 bases. V was pared by 0 bases and J by 3 bases, with 4 bases of the junction left unmatched. The CDR3 extends over 16 amino acids. The germline gives CDR1 SGDLS, CDR2 YYNGEE. This chain's CDR3 is CASSVAGQGIYNEQFF. The CDR3 nucleotides read TGTGCCAGCAGCGTAGCCGGACAGGGGATCTACAATGAGCAGTTCTTC. The entire variable domain, with the rest obtained from reference TRBV9 and TRBJ2-1, is as follows: DSGVTQTPKHLITATGQRVTLRCSPRSGDLSVYWYQQSLDQGLQFLIQYYNGEERAKGNILERFSAQQFPDLHSELNLSSLELGDSALYFCASSVAGQGIYNEQFFGPGTRLTVL.

This chain joins TRBV4-2 and TRBJ1-1; a weak D match, TRBD1 (6 bases). CDR1 is LGHNA and CDR2 is YNFKEQ in the germline V gene. The length of the CDR3 is 15 residues. V lost 0 bases and J lost 0, with 8 bases in between. The CDR3 DNA reads as TGTGCCAGCAGCCAAGAGGAGGGGGTGAACACTGAAGCTTTCTTT. Translated: CASSQEEGVNTEAFF.

The chain combines TRBV27 with TRBJ2-7; 10 nucleotides align to TRBD1. Per the germline V gene, CDR1 is MNHEY and CDR2 is SMNVEV (reference sequence). The CDR3 has 17 residues. After removal of 2 bases from V and 2 bases from J, the junction contained 9 bases not matched to a gene. The CDR3 loop reads CASSLGGGDRGPYEQYF. Here the CDR3 DNA reads TGTGCCAGCAGTTTAGGGGGGGGGGACAGGGGACCCTACGAGCAGTACTTC.

A few counts support this clonotype. The rearrangement joins TRBV25-1 to TRBJ2-7; no firm D call. Trimming removed 3 bases at V and 7 bases at J, with 13 bases between. The CDR3 is made up of 13 amino acids. Germline V lookup: CDR1 MGHDK, CDR2 SYGVNS. The CDR3 sequence is CASSDPSVGEQYF. As DNA, the CDR3 is TGTGCCAGCAGTGACCCTTCCGTGGGGGAGCAGTACTTC.

This clonotype has just one count. It may be a read error: a sequence one base away is much more abundant. The chain joins TRBV12-3 or TRBV12-4 to TRBJ2-1; perhaps TRBD2 as D (5 bases). The CDR3 is made up of 14 amino acids. V dropped 0 bases and J dropped 11 bases, with 14 bases sitting between them. CDR3 DNA sequence: TGTGCCAGCAGTTTAGCTTTAGCGAGGGATCAGCAGTTCTTC. Amino acids: CASSLALARDQQFF.

The chain combines TRBV5-1 with TRBJ1-4; 9 nucleotides align to TRBD1. This CDR3 comprises 14 residues. Losses at the gene ends were 4 bases for V and 8 bases for J; bases not matched to a gene: 6. Germline V lookup: CDR1 SGHRS, CDR2 YFSETQ. The CDR3 loop reads CASSAGQGTEKLFF. The CDR3 coding sequence is TGCGCCAGCAGCGCCGGACAGGGGACGGAAAAACTGTTTTTT.

J is TRBJ2-7 and V is TRBV6-1; TRBD1 matches 11 bases. CDR1 is MNHNS and CDR2 is SASEGT in the germline V gene. CDR3 size: 14 residues. J lost 2 bases, V lost 6 bases, and 3 bases had no gene match. The CDR3 DNA follows: TGTGCCAGCAGGGGGACAGGGGGAGCCTACGAGCAGTACTTC. It codes for CASRGTGGAYEQYF.

V usage is TRBV15 and J usage is TRBJ1-1; the D gene is possibly TRBD1 (5 bases). CDR1 is LNHNV, CDR2 YYDKDF, per germline (reference sequence). With 1 base removed from V and 0 bases from J, the gap between germline ends came to 9 bases. This CDR3 comprises 15 residues. CDR3 in amino acids: CATSRAAGMNTEAFF. In nucleotides, the CDR3 is TGTGCCACCAGCAGAGCTGCAGGGATGAACACTGAAGCTTTCTTT.

V gene TRBV14 combines with J gene TRBJ2-7, with 7 bases matching TRBD2. Germline V gene data show CDR1 as SGHDN and CDR2 as FVKESK. The CDR3 is 16 residues long. Germline trimming cut 0 bases from V and 6 bases from J; bases unmatched to any gene: 11. Here the CDR3 DNA reads TGTGCCAGCAGCCAAGAGTGGTACGCGGGAGCTGGCGAGCAGTACTTC. Translated: CASSQEWYAGAGEQYF.

The chain combines TRBV5-1 with TRBJ2-5, with D tentatively TRBD1 (5 bases). The CDR3 is 15 residues long. Per the germline V gene, CDR1 is SGHRS and CDR2 is YFSETQ. With 0 bases removed from V and 3 bases from J, the gap between germline ends came to 12 bases. The CDR3 sequence is CASSLEAGSKETQYF. In DNA form, the CDR3 reads TGCGCCAGCAGCTTGGAGGCAGGGTCAAAAGAGACCCAGTACTTC.

This clonotype was counted a single time. This chain joins TRBV7-6 and TRBJ2-1; 14 bases are a match to TRBD2. CDR1 is SGHVS, CDR2 FNYEAQ, per germline. Losses at the gene ends were 5 bases for V and 8 bases for J; bases not matched to a gene: 8. The CDR3 spans 16 residues. The CDR3 DNA follows: TGTGCCAGCAGCCCGCGGACTAGCGGGGGGCGCGATGAGCAGTTCTTC. Its translation is CASSPRTSGGRDEQFF.

The sample holds a few counts of this clonotype. The chain links TRBV20-1 to TRBJ2-1; 10 bases agree with TRBD1. This CDR3 has 11 amino acids. V was clipped by 3 bases and J by 15 bases; unmatched bases: 5. CDR1 DFQATT and CDR2 SNEGSKA come from the germline V gene (reference sequence). The CDR3: CSASRDRGLFF. CDR3 nucleotide sequence: TGCAGTGCTAGTAGGGACAGGGGTCTGTTCTTC.

This clonotype occurred a few times. This chain uses TRBV12-3 or TRBV12-4 with TRBJ1-5, with D uncertain. V shed 6 bases and J shed 3 bases, with 12 bases lying between them. The CDR3 has 14 residues. CDR3 sequence reads: CASSPIGDNQPQHF. The CDR3, as DNA: TGTGCCAGCAGCCCTATTGGGGACAATCAGCCCCAGCATTTT.

The chain uses TRBV20-1 and TRBJ2-5; TRBD1 might be the D (6 bases). The V end was cut by 8 bases, the J end by 2 bases, with 9 bases between. Germline V gene data show CDR1 as DFQATT and CDR2 as SNEGSKA (reference sequence). This CDR3 comprises 11 residues. CDR3 residues: CSSQGQETQYF. CDR3 DNA sequence: TGCAGTTCTCAGGGGCAAGAGACCCAGTACTTC.

The genes are TRBV4-1 and TRBJ1-2; D is possibly TRBD1 (5 bases). CDR1 is MGHRA, CDR2 YSYEKL, per germline. The CDR3 spans 17 residues. V lost 5 bases and J 4 bases, leaving 23 bases between the germline ends. The CDR3 bases are TGCGCCAGCAGCGATCAAGATGGCCAGGGACGGCTCTATGGCTACACCTTC. Amino acid sequence: CASSDQDGQGRLYGYTF.

This clonotype occurred a few times. This chain uses TRBV2 with TRBJ1-5, with 7 bases fitting TRBD1. CDR1 and CDR2 from the germline V gene are SNHLY and FYNNEI. The CDR3 has 16 residues. V shed 5 bases, J shed 0 bases, and the junction held 7 bases outside the gene matches. DNA of the CDR3: TGTGCCAGCAGTCGACAGGGACCAAATAGCAATCAGCCCCAGCATTTT. Its translation: CASSRQGPNSNQPQHF.